The rows below give T cell receptor beta chains drawn from one sample of a study of monozygotic twins with inflammatory bowel disease. TCRdb re-called the 5' RACE reads, yielding one record per CDR3 amino acid sequence without DNA. This repertoire includes around 230,000 distinct CDR3 sequences. Sequencing used blood. These receptor sequences come from a human donor with ulcerative colitis or Crohn's disease, or a healthy co-twin of an affected twin (not recorded which). The CDR3 runs from the conserved cysteine through the conserved F or W.

j_call v_call cdr3_aa
TRBJ1-2 TRBV5-1 CASSLGSGTGVDGYTF
TRBJ2-3 TRBV12-3/TRBV12-4 CASRQTGGGLGDTLYF
TRBJ2-1 TRBV20-1 CSAWLHPSYNEQFF
TRBJ2-5 TRBV20-1 CSARRWGMGQETQYF
TRBJ2-5 TRBV9 CASSGNRGETQYF
TRBJ2-3 TRBV15 CATQANPSTDTQYF
TRBJ2-7 TRBV12-3/TRBV12-4 CASSDPGTGGSHEQYF
TRBJ1-3 TRBV24-1 CATSGPGADTIYF
TRBJ1-5 TRBV20-1 CSAGAGSNQPQHF
TRBJ2-7 TRBV7-9 CASSPLEGQQYF
TRBJ2-5 TRBV5-1 CASRAVQETQYF
TRBJ1-1 TRBV5-1 CASSFGPGRDTEAFF
TRBJ2-3 TRBV12-3/TRBV12-4 CASSLLGSTDTQYF
TRBJ2-5 TRBV11-2 CASSLVALDRNKETQYF
TRBJ2-2 TRBV10-3 CAIRTRPGQGARDTGELFF
TRBJ1-1 TRBV7-9 CASSWGGPWNTEAFF
TRBJ1-2 TRBV7-2 CASSFPGRSYGYTF
TRBJ2-3 TRBV6-5 CATRSGDTQYF
TRBJ2-1 TRBV5-1 CASSRGATAGEQFF
TRBJ2-7 TRBV29-1 CSVEFLTGDSYEQYF
TRBJ2-4 TRBV7-9 CASSPAGGGAKNIQYF
TRBJ1-1 TRBV6-1 CASKYRDRGGFAEAFF
TRBJ2-3 TRBV19 CATSFPVWETSTDTQYF
TRBJ2-1 TRBV14 CASSFHRDSTYNEQFF
TRBJ1-5 TRBV12-3/TRBV12-4 CASSSQGTSNQPQHF
TRBJ2-7 TRBV6-1 CASSQTRSEQYF
TRBJ1-1 TRBV7-9 CASSLNTLTEAFF
TRBJ2-3 TRBV4-2 CASSQDASPATQYF
TRBJ1-1 TRBV11-2 CASSLVRGMNTEAFF
TRBJ1-1 TRBV5-1 CASSSDRGYTEAFF
TRBJ1-1 TRBV6-1 CASSRGTGATEAFF
TRBJ1-2 TRBV5-5 CASSFKGYGYTF
TRBJ2-3 TRBV5-1 CASSLQDTQYF
TRBJ2-3 TRBV25-1 CASSEFGSTDTQYF
TRBJ2-7 TRBV12-3/TRBV12-4 CASSPRTGGAEQYF
TRBJ2-1 TRBV5-1 CASSLLTTPNGEQFF
TRBJ1-2 TRBV3-1 CASSQGPTGDGYTF